These 6 T cell receptor beta chains came from one sample sequenced in a study of blood T cells in healthy people across ages. A sample-barcoded 5' primer and a J-beta primer mix were used in a second PCR of roughly 7 to 12 cycles. TCRdb fed the 5' RACE reads into MiXCR, producing one record per CDR3 protein. The sample records fewer than 950,000 distinct CDR3 sequences, roughly 34% being singletons. The sequenced material came from blood. These receptors were collected from a young man in good health.

This clonotype was recorded many times. This sequence joins TRBV21-1 and TRBJ1-2; the D segment call TRBD1 is taken from the table without a DNA check. TRBV21-1 is given as a pseudogene. CDR3 length: 15 residues. CDR3: CASSVTGEANYGYTF. Here the CDR3 DNA reads TGTGCCAGCAGCGTTACAGGGGAGGCGAACTATGGCTACACCTTC.

The chain recombines TRBV10-3 with TRBJ2-2, with a weak D call TRBD2 (6 bases). The CDR3 sequence is 16 residues long. V lost 4 bases and J 5 bases, leaving 17 bases between the germline ends. Germline CDR1 ENHRY, CDR2 SYGVKD. The CDR3 DNA reads TGTGCCATCAGTGTCGTATCAGGACTACAAACCGGGGAGCTGTTTTTT. This encodes CAISVVSGLQTGELFF.

The chain links TRBV12-5 to TRBJ2-1, with 11 bases aligning to TRBD2. The CDR3 has 15 residues. The V segment lost 1 base and the J segment 8 bases; nucleotides outside the gene matches: 4. Germline V gene sequence: CDR1 LGHNT, CDR2 FRNRAP. CDR3 bases: TGTGCTAGTGGTTTGGATCCGGGACTAGCGGATGAGCAGTTCTTC. Translation: CASGLDPGLADEQFF.

This rearrangement joins TRBV24-1 to TRBJ1-1; the D gene is possibly TRBD1 (5 bases). The germline V and J ends were trimmed by 8 bases and 1 base, with 16 bases remaining between them. Germline lookup yields CDR1 KGHDR and CDR2 SFDVKD. This CDR3 is 15 amino acids long. CDR3 amino acids: CATKGERDPNTEAFF. CDR3 DNA sequence: TGTGCCACCAAAGGGGAAAGGGATCCGAACACTGAAGCTTTCTTT.

The chain is built from TRBV5-8 and TRBJ1-5, with unresolved D. The CDR3 sequence is 14 residues long. Trimming took off 5 bases at V and 5 bases at J, with 14 bases between the two ends. CDR1 is SGHTS, CDR2 YDEGEE, per germline. The CDR3 bases are TGTGCCAGCAGTACCGTGACCTATTATCAGCCCCAGCATTTT. Translated, it gives CASSTVTYYQPQHF. Filled out from reference TRBV5-8 and TRBJ1-5, the complete variable domain reads EAGVTQSPTHLIKTRGQQATLRCSPISGHTSVYWYQQALGLGLQFLLWYDEGEERNRGNFPPRFSGRQFPNYSSELNVNALELEDSALYLCASSTVTYYQPQHFGDGTRLSIL.

This clonotype was found many times. The genes are TRBV4-3 and TRBJ2-3; 7 nucleotides align to TRBD2. The CDR3 has 16 amino acids. V lost 0 bases, J lost 0 bases, and 3 bases stayed unmatched. The germline CDR1 and CDR2 sequences are LGHNA and YSLEER. The chain's CDR3 is CASSQESGGSTDTQYF. The CDR3 region has the DNA TGCGCCAGCAGCCAAGAATCGGGGGGAAGCACAGATACGCAGTATTTT.